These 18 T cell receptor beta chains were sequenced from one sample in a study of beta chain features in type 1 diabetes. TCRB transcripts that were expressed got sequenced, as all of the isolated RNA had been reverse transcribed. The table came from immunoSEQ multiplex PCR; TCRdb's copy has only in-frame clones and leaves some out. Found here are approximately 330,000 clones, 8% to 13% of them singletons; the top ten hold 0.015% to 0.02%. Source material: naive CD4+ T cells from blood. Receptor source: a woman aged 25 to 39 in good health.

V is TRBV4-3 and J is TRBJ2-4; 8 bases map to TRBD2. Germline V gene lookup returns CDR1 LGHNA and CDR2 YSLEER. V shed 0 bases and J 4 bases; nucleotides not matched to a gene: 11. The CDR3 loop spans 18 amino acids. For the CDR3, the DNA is TGCGCCAGCAGCCAAGATACTAGTCTAGCGGGTCGTAAAAACATTCAGTACTTC. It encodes CASSQDTSLAGRKNIQYF.

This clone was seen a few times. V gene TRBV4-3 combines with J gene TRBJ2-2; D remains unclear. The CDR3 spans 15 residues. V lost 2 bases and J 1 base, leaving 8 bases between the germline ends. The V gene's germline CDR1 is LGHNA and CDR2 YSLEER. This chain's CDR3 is CASSQPPGNTGELFF. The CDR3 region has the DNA TGCGCCAGCAGCCAACCCCCAGGGAACACCGGGGAGCTGTTTTTT.

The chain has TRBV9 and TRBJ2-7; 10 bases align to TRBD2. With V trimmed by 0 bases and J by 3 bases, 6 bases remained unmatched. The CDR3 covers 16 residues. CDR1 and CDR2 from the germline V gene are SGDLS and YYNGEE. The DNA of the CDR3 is TGTGCCAGCAGCGTAGGGGCTAGCGGGAGAATCTACGAGCAGTACTTC. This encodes CASSVGASGRIYEQYF.

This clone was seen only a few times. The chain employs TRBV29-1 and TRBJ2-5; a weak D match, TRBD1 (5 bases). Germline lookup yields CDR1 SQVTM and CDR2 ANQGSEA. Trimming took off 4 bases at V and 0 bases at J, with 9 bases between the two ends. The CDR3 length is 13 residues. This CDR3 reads CSVGTLYQETQYF. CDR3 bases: TGCAGCGTTGGGACATTGTACCAAGAGACCCAGTACTTC.

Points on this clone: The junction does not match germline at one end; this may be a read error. The CDR3 loop is CASSPQLSYNEQFF. DNA of the CDR3: TGTGCTAGCAGCCCACAACTAAGCTACAATGAGCAGTTCTTC. V is TRBV7-7 and J is TRBJ2-1, with D unclear. The germline V gene has CDR1 SSHAT and CDR2 FNYEAQ (reference sequence). This CDR3 spans 14 amino acids.

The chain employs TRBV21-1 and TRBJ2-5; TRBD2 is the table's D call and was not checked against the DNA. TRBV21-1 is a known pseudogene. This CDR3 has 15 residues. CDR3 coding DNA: TGTGCCAGCAGCGCACAAGCGGGAGGGCGAGAGACCCAGTACTTC. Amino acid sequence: CASSAQAGGRETQYF.

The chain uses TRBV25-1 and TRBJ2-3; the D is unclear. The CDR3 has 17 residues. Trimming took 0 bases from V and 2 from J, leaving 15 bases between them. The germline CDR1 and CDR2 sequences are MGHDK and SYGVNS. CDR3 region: CASSEYGGAVVTDTQYF. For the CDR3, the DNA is TGTGCCAGCAGTGAATATGGCGGAGCAGTGGTCACAGATACGCAGTATTTT.

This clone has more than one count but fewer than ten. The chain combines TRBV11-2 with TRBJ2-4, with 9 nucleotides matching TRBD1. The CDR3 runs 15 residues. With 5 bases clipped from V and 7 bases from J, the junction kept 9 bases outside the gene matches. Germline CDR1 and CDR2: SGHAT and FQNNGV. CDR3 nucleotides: TGTGCCAGCAGCCCGAGAATTGACAGGGGGAACATTCAGTACTTC. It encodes CASSPRIDRGNIQYF. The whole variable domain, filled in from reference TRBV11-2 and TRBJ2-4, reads EAGVAQSPRYKIIEKRQSVAFWCNPISGHATLYWYQQILGQGPKLLIQFQNNGVVDDSQLPKDRFSAERLKGVDSTLKIQPAKLEDSAVYLCASSPRIDRGNIQYFGAGTRLSVL.

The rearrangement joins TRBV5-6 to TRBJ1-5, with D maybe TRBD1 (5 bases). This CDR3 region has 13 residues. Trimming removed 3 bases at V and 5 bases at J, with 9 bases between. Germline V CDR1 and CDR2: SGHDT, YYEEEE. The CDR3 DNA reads TGTGCCAGCAGCTCACGACAGTATCAGCCCCAGCATTTT. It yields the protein CASSSRQYQPQHF.

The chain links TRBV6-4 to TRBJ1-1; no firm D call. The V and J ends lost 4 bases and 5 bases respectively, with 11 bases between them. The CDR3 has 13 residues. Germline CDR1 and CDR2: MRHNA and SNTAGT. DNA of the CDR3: TGTGCCAGCAGTGTTACATTTAATACTGAAGCTTTCTTT. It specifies CASSVTFNTEAFF.

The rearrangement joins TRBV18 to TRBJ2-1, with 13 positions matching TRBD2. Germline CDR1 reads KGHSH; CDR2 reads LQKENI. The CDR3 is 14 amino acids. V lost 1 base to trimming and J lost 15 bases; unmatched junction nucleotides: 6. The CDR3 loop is CASSPRTSGSGGFF. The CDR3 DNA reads TGTGCCAGCTCACCACGGACTAGCGGGAGTGGGGGGTTCTTC.

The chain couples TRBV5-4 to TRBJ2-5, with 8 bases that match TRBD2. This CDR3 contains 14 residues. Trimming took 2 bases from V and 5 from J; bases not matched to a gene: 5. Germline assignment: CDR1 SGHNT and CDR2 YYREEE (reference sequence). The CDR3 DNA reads TGTGCCAGCAGCTTCGGGAGGGCGGGGGAGACCCAGTACTTC. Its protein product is CASSFGRAGETQYF.

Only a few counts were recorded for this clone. CDR3 DNA: TGTGCCAGCAGGCGTCCCAGGACAGGGGGTCCCTACGAGCAGTACTTC. Translation gives CASRRPRTGGPYEQYF. This rearrangement joins TRBV28 to TRBJ2-7, with 10 bases fitting TRBD1. The CDR3 totals 16 residues. The germline CDR1 and CDR2 sequences are MDHEN and SYDVKM. V trimming: 6 bases; J trimming: 2 bases; junction bases outside the gene matches: 10.

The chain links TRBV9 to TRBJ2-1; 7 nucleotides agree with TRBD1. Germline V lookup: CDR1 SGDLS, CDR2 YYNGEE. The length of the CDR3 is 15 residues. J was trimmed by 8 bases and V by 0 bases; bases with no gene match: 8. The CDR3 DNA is TGTGCCAGCAGCGTAGCAGGGCAGGGGGTGGATGAGCAGTTCTTC. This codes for CASSVAGQGVDEQFF.

The chain's CDR3 is CASSRGQVYEQYF. As DNA, the CDR3 is TGTGCCAGCTCACGCGGACAGGTCTACGAGCAGTACTTC. The rearrangement uses TRBV18 and TRBJ2-7; 7 nucleotides line up with TRBD1. This CDR3 is built from 13 residues. In germline, CDR1 is KGHSH, CDR2 LQKENI. V gave up 4 bases and J gave up 3 bases; unmatched junction bases: 3.

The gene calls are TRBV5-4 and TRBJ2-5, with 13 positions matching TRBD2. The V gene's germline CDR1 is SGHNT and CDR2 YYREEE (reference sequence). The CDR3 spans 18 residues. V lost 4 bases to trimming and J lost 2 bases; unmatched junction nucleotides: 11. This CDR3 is CASSQGLAGTSPQETQYF. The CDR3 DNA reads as TGTGCCAGCAGCCAGGGACTAGCGGGAACTTCCCCACAAGAGACCCAGTACTTC.

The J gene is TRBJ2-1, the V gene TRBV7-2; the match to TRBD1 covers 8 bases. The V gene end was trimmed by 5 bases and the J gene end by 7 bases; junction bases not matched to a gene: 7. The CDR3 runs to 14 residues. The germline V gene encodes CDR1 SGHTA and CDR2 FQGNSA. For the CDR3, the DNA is TGTGCCAGCAGCCGTCCCGGGACAGGTAATGAGCAGTTCTTC. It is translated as CASSRPGTGNEQFF.

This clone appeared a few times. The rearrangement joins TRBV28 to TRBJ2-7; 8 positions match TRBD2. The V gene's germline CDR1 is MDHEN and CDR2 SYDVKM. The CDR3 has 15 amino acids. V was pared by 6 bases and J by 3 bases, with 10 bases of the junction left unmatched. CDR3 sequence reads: CASRSTSALHYEQYF. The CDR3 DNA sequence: TGTGCCAGCAGGTCGACTAGCGCCCTCCACTACGAGCAGTACTTC. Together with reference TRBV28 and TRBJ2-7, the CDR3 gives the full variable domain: DVKVTQSSRYLVKRTGEKVFLECVQDMDHENMFWYRQDPGLGLRLIYFSYDVKMKEKGDIPEGYSVSREKKERFSLILESASTNQTSMYLCASRSTSALHYEQYFGPGTRLTVT.